The 9 T cell receptor beta chains below come from one sample, sequenced in a study of cytomegalovirus exposure and HLA in healthy donors. Assay used: immunoSEQ multiplex PCR; TCRdb lists only in-frame clones, some missing. This sample has 97,000 or so clones; approximately 88% occur once, and the top ten carry roughly 4.3%. Sequencing was carried out using PBMCs. The receptor set was obtained from a woman aged 25 to 39 in good health and CMV-seronegative.

This rearrangement joins TRBV7-2 to TRBJ1-2; TRBD1 matches 8 bases. CDR3 length: 14 amino acids. Losses at the gene ends were 4 bases for V and 2 bases for J; bases not matched to a gene: 3. Germline loops: CDR1 SGHTA, CDR2 FQGNSA. CDR3 nucleotides: TGTGCCAGCAGCTCGAGGGACAGGAACTATGGCTACACCTTC. Its translation is CASSSRDRNYGYTF.

The genes are TRBV5-5 and TRBJ1-2; D remains unclear. Trimming removed 4 bases from V and 4 bases from J, with 11 bases in between. CDR3 length equals 13 residues. The germline V gene encodes CDR1 SGHKS and CDR2 YYEKEE (reference sequence). The CDR3 protein is CASSPVGGYGYTF. CDR3 nucleotides: TGTGCCAGCAGCCCGGTCGGCGGCTATGGCTACACCTTC.

The chain couples TRBV14 to TRBJ2-5; D possibly corresponds to TRBD2 (5 bases). The germline gives CDR1 SGHDN, CDR2 FVKESK. Trimming left V 3 bases short and J 5 bases short, with 10 bases between. There are 13 residues in the CDR3. CDR3 protein: CASSQTTGETQYF. The CDR3 region has the DNA TGTGCCAGCAGCCAGACAACGGGGGAGACCCAGTACTTC.

Only one count was recorded for this clone. The chain links TRBV27 to TRBJ1-2; TRBD1 aligns across 9 bases. This CDR3 contains 15 residues. CDR1 MNHEY and CDR2 SMNVEV come from the germline V gene (reference sequence). The CDR3 region is CVTGGQGAWGNGYTF. CDR3 nucleotide sequence: TGTGTGACAGGGGGGCAGGGGGCATGGGGGAATGGCTACACCTTC.

Only a few counts were recorded for this clone. The J gene is TRBJ1-4, the V gene TRBV19; D is unclear. Deletions cut 8 bases from V and 8 bases from J, with 18 bases between. The CDR3 is made up of 14 amino acids. The germline CDR1 and CDR2 sequences are LNHDA and SQIVND (reference sequence). For the CDR3, the DNA is TGTGCCAGTCTGGCTTGGGGATCGGGGGAAAAACTGTTTTTT. Translating gives CASLAWGSGEKLFF.

The gene calls are TRBV5-1 and TRBJ2-2, with a weak D call TRBD1 (6 bases). This CDR3 spans 14 amino acids. Deletions cut 5 bases from V and 0 bases from J, with 8 bases between. Germline assignment: CDR1 SGHRS and CDR2 YFSETQ. CDR3 DNA: TGCGCCAGCAGACAGGGCGCGAACACCGGGGAGCTGTTTTTT. Its protein product is CASRQGANTGELFF.

The chain recombines TRBV5-1 with TRBJ1-6, with 7 bases fitting TRBD1. The trim removed 2 bases at V and 1 base at J, leaving 3 bases unmatched. CDR3 length: 16 residues. Germline CDR1 is SGHRS and CDR2 is YFSETQ. CDR3 region: CASSFQGVSYNSPLHF. The DNA for the CDR3 is TGCGCCAGCAGCTTCCAGGGGGTGTCCTATAATTCACCCCTCCACTTT.

This clone has a single count. V is TRBV10-3 and J is TRBJ2-5, with 9 bases aligning to TRBD1. V lost 0 bases to trimming and J lost 5 bases; unmatched junction nucleotides: 13. The CDR3 extends over 18 amino acids. Germline V lookup: CDR1 ENHRY, CDR2 SYGVKD. The CDR3 sequence: CAISESGPGQGGRETQYF. The CDR3 nucleotides are TGTGCCATCAGTGAGTCGGGACCGGGACAGGGCGGACGGGAGACCCAGTACTTC.

This chain links TRBV6-1 with TRBJ1-1, with 9 bases that match TRBD1. V was pared by 5 bases and J by 5 bases, with 6 bases of the junction left unmatched. Germline CDR1 is MNHNS and CDR2 is SASEGT. The CDR3 has 14 residues. Here the CDR3 reads CASSTGTGSTEAFF. The CDR3 DNA is TGTGCCAGCAGTACCGGGACAGGGAGTACTGAAGCTTTCTTT.